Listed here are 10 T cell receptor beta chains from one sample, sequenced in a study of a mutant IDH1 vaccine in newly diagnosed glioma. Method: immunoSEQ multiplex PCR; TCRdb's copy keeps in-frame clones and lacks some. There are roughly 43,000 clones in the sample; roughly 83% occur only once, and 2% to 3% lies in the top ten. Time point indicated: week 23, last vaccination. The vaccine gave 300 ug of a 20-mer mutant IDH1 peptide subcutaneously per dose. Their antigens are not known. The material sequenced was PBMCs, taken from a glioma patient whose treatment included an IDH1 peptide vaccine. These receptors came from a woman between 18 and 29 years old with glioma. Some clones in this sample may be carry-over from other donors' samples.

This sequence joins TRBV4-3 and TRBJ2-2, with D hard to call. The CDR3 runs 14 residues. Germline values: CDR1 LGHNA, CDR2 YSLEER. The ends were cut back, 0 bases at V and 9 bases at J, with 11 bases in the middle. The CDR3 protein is CASSQESVTRELFF. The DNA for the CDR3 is TGCGCCAGCAGCCAAGAATCGGTTACTAGGGAGCTGTTTTTT.

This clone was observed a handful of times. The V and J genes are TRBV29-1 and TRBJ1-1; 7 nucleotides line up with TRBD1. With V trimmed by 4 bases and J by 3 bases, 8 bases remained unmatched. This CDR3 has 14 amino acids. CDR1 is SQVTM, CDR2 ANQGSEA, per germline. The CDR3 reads CSVGGGGWDTEAFF. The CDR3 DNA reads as TGCAGCGTTGGGGGAGGGGGCTGGGACACTGAAGCTTTCTTT.

The CDR3 here is CASSIRSQGASTGELFF. The CDR3 DNA follows: TGTGCCAGTAGTATAAGGTCCCAGGGGGCGAGTACCGGGGAGCTGTTTTTT. The J gene is TRBJ2-2, the V gene TRBV19; 8 bases agree with TRBD1. With V trimmed by 2 bases and J by 5 bases, 10 bases remained unmatched. This CDR3 region has 17 residues. The germline CDR1 and CDR2 sequences are LNHDA and SQIVND (reference sequence).

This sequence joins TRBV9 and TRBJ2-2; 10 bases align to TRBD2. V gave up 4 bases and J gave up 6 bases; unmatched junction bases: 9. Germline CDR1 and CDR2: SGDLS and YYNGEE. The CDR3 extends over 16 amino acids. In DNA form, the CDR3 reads TGTGCCAGCAGCAACCCTAGCGGGGGCCATCCCGGGGAGCTGTTTTTT. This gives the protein CASSNPSGGHPGELFF. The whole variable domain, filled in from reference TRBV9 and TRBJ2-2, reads DSGVTQTPKHLITATGQRVTLRCSPRSGDLSVYWYQQSLDQGLQFLIQYYNGEERAKGNILERFSAQQFPDLHSELNLSSLELGDSALYFCASSNPSGGHPGELFFGEGSRLTVL.

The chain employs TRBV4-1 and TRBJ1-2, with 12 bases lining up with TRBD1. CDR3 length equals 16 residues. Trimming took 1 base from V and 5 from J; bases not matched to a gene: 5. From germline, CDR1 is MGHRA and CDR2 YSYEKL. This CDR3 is CASSQALGQGAYGYTF. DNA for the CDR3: TGCGCCAGCAGCCAAGCCTTGGGACAGGGGGCGTATGGCTACACCTTC.

CDR3 DNA: TGTGCCAGCAGTGAATTAACCGGGGAGCTGTTTTTT. Protein product: CASSELTGELFF. V usage is TRBV6-1 and J usage is TRBJ2-2; no reliable D call. The V end was cut by 2 bases, the J end by 5 bases, with 3 bases between. From germline, CDR1 is MNHNS and CDR2 SASEGT. The CDR3 totals 12 residues.

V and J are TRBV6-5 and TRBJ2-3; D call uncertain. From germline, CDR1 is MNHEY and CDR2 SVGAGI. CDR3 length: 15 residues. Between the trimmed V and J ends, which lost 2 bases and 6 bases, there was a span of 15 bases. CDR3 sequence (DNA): TGTGCCAGCAGTTACGGTGTGCCCCCAAGCGATACGCAGTATTTT. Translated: CASSYGVPPSDTQYF.

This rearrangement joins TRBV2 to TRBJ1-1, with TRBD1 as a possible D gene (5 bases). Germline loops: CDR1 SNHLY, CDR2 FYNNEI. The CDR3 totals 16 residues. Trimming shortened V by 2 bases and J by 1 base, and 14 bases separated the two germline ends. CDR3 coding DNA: TGTGCCAGCAGTGAAAAAGGTTCAGGGCGGAACACTGAAGCTTTCTTT. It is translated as CASSEKGSGRNTEAFF.

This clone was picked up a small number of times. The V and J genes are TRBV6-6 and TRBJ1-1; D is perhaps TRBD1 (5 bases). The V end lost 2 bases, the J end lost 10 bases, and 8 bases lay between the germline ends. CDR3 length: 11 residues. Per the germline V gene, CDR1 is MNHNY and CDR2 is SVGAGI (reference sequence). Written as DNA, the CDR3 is TGTGCCAGCAGTTACGGTGGGGGAGCTTTCTTT. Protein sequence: CASSYGGGAFF.

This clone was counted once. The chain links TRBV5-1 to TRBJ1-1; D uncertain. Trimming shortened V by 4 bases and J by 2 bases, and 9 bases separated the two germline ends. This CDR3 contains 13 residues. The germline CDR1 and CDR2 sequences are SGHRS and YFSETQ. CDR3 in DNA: TGCGCCAGCAGCCGGGGAACTAACACTGAAGCTTTCTTT. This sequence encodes CASSRGTNTEAFF.